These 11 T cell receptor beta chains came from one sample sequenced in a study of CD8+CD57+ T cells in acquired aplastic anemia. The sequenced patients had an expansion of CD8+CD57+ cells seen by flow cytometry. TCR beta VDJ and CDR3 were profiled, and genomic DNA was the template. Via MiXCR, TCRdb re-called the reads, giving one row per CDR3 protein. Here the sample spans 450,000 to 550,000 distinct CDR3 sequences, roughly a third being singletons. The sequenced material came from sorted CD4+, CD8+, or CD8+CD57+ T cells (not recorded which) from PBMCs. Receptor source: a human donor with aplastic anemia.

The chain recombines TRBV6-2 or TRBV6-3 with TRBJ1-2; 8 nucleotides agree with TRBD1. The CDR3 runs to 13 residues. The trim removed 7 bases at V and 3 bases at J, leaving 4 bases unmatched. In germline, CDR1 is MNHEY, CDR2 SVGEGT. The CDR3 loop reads CASIKTGDYGYTF. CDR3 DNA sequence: TGTGCCAGCATTAAGACAGGGGACTATGGCTACACCTTC.

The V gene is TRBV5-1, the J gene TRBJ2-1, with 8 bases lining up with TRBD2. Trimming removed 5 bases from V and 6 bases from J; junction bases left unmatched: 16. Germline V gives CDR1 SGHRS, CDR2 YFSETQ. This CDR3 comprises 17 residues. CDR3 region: CASRPRTSQITSNEQFF. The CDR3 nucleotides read TGCGCCAGCAGACCAAGGACTAGCCAGATCACTTCCAATGAGCAGTTCTTC.

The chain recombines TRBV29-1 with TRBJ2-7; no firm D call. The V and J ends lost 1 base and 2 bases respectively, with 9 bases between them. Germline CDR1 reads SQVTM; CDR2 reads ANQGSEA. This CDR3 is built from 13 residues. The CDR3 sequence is CSVEVPGTYEQYF. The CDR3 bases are TGCAGCGTTGAAGTCCCAGGCACCTACGAGCAGTACTTC.

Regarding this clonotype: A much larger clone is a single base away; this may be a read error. In DNA, the CDR3 is TGTGCCAGCAATCGGTACAGTGAGCAGTTCTTC. It specifies CASNRYSEQFF. The chain joins TRBV2 to TRBJ2-1; D is uncertain. Per the germline V gene, CDR1 is SNHLY and CDR2 is FYNNEI. CDR3 length: 11 amino acids.

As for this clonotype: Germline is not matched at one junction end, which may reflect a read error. CDR3 in DNA: TGTGCCTGCAGCTCTACTTACCCTTACACTGAAGCTTTCTTT. This codes for CACSSTYPYTEAFF. The chain recombines TRBV7-9 with TRBJ1-1; D gene unclear. Germline values: CDR1 SEHNR, CDR2 FQNEAQ (reference sequence). The CDR3 extends over 14 amino acids.

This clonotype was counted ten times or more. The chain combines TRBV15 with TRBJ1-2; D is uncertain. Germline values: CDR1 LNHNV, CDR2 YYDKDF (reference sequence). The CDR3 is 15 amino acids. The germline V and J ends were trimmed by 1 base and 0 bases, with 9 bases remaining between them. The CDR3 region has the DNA TGTGCCACCAGCAGAGGGTCCGGTGCTAACTATGGCTACACCTTC. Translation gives CATSRGSGANYGYTF.

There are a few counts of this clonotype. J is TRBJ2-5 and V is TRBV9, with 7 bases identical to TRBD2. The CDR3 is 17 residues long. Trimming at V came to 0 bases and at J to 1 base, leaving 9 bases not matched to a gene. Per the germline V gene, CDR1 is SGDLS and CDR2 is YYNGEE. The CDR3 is CASSVDAGAGIQETQYF. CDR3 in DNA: TGTGCCAGCAGCGTAGATGCGGGAGCGGGCATCCAAGAGACCCAGTACTTC.

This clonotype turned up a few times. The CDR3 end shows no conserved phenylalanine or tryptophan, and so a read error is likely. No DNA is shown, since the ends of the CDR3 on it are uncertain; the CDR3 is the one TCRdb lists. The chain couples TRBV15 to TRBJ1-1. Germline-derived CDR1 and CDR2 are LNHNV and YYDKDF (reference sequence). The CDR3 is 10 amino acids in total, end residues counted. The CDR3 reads CATSRLGQSS.

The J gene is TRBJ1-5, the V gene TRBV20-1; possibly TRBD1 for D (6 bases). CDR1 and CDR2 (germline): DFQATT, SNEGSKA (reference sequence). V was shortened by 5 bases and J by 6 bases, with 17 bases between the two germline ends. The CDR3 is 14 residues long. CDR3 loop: CSASSRGRSQPQHF. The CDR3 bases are TGCAGTGCTTCTTCGCGGGGGCGAAGTCAGCCCCAGCATTTT.

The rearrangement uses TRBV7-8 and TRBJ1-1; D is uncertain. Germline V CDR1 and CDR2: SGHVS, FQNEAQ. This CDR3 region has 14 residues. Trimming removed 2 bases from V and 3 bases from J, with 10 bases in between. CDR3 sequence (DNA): TGTGCCAGCAGCTTAAATATCGGTTACACTGAAGCTTTCTTT. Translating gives CASSLNIGYTEAFF.

The CDR3 nucleotides are TGTGCCAGTAGTTCCCGGGGGGGGCGGACAGATACGCAGTATTTT. As protein: CASSSRGGRTDTQYF. The V call is TRBV19, the J call TRBJ2-3; 8 bases are a match to TRBD2. There are 15 residues in the CDR3. Per the germline V gene, CDR1 is LNHDA and CDR2 is SQIVND (reference sequence). J lost 3 bases, V lost 5 bases, and 7 bases had no gene match.